These T cell receptor beta chains were read from a single sample in a study of blood T cell repertoires in COVID-19. The data were produced by immunoSEQ multiplex PCR, yet TCRdb's version contains in-frame clones alone and is incomplete. The sample records some 350,000 clones, about 90% being singletons. Sequencing was performed on peripheral blood. These receptor sequences come from a woman aged 30 to 39 with COVID-19, enrolled during active disease. The CDR3 runs from the conserved cysteine through the conserved F or W. The D gene is left open where the match is weak. The size entry is marked missing in some rows and otherwise reads once, few, many or a size class.

len: 15; v_gene: TRBV5-4; d_gene: NA; j_gene: TRBJ2-1; abundance: NA; CDR3aa: CASSSWLPSGNEQFF; CDR3nt: TGTGCCAGCAGCTCTTGGCTTCCCTCCGGGAATGAGCAGTTCTTC
len: 17; v_gene: TRBV18; d_gene: TRBD1; j_gene: TRBJ1-4; abundance: NA; CDR3aa: CASSPPRTGRGNEKLFF; CDR3nt: TGTGCCAGCTCACCACCCCGGACAGGACGGGGCAATGAAAAACTGTTTTTT
len: 14; v_gene: TRBV5-5; d_gene: NA; j_gene: TRBJ1-1; abundance: NA; CDR3aa: CASSLGQSNTEAFF; CDR3nt: TGTGCCAGCAGCTTGGGACAGTCGAACACTGAAGCTTTCTTT
len: 14; v_gene: TRBV29-1; d_gene: TRBD2; j_gene: TRBJ2-3; abundance: NA; CDR3aa: CSVGAGGPTDTQYF; CDR3nt: TGCAGCGTTGGAGCGGGGGGGCCGACAGATACGCAGTATTTT
len: 15; v_gene: TRBV10-1; d_gene: TRBD1; j_gene: TRBJ2-7; abundance: NA; CDR3aa: CASPLTGTGPYEQYF; CDR3nt: TGCGCCAGCCCACTAACCGGGACAGGTCCCTACGAGCAGTACTTC
len: 23; v_gene: TRBV6-7; d_gene: TRBD2; j_gene: TRBJ2-2; abundance: NA; CDR3aa: CASSLGRSGLAGGSGANTGELFF; CDR3nt: TGTGCCAGCAGTTTGGGTCGCAGTGGACTAGCGGGAGGGTCAGGGGCGAACACCGGGGAGCTGTTTTTT
len: 11; v_gene: TRBV29-1; d_gene: NA; j_gene: TRBJ2-5; abundance: NA; CDR3aa: CSARVWETQYF; CDR3nt: TGCAGCGCCCGAGTGTGGGAGACCCAGTACTTC
len: 15; v_gene: TRBV11-2; d_gene: TRBD1; j_gene: TRBJ2-3; abundance: NA; CDR3aa: CASSLRGQMVDTQYF; CDR3nt: TGTGCCAGCAGCTTAAGGGGGCAAATGGTAGATACGCAGTATTTT
len: 19; v_gene: TRBV3-1/TRBV3-2; d_gene: TRBD2; j_gene: TRBJ2-7; abundance: NA; CDR3aa: CASSQDRASGGRCSYEQYF; CDR3nt: TGTGCCAGCAGCCAAGATCGGGCTAGCGGGGGGCGGTGTTCCTACGAGCAGTACTTC
len: 13; v_gene: TRBV24-1; d_gene: TRBD2; j_gene: TRBJ2-3; abundance: NA; CDR3aa: CAAGRGAADTQYF; CDR3nt: TGTGCCGCCGGGAGGGGGGCCGCAGATACGCAGTATTTT
len: 13; v_gene: TRBV7-2; d_gene: NA; j_gene: TRBJ1-2; abundance: NA; CDR3aa: CASSYDRPYGYTF; CDR3nt: TGTGCCAGCAGCTACGACAGGCCCTATGGCTACACCTTC
len: 17; v_gene: TRBV19; d_gene: NA; j_gene: TRBJ1-4; abundance: NA; CDR3aa: CASTPRGGGATNEKLFF; CDR3nt: TGTGCCAGTACCCCCCGAGGGGGGGGTGCAACTAATGAAAAACTGTTTTTT
len: 14; v_gene: TRBV19; d_gene: NA; j_gene: TRBJ1-5; abundance: NA; CDR3aa: CASSIDGGWGPQHF; CDR3nt: TGTGCCAGTAGTATAGACGGCGGGTGGGGGCCCCAGCATTTT
len: 14; v_gene: TRBV6-2/TRBV6-3; d_gene: NA; j_gene: TRBJ1-4; abundance: once; CDR3aa: CASSPGGAVEKLFF; CDR3nt: TGTGCCAGCAGCCCCGGGGGAGCGGTGGAAAAACTGTTTTTT
len: 14; v_gene: TRBV29-1; d_gene: NA; j_gene: TRBJ2-1; abundance: NA; CDR3aa: CSVEGTSIAEEQFF; CDR3nt: TGCAGCGTTGAAGGGACTTCCATAGCGGAAGAGCAGTTCTTC
len: 19; v_gene: TRBV3-1/TRBV3-2; d_gene: TRBD2; j_gene: TRBJ2-4; abundance: NA; CDR3aa: CATGPGSKGLTGAKNIQYF; CDR3nt: TGTGCCACAGGCCCGGGGTCGAAGGGACTAACGGGAGCCAAAAACATTCAGTACTTC
len: 15; v_gene: TRBV7-9; d_gene: TRBD1; j_gene: TRBJ2-7; abundance: NA; CDR3aa: CASSSGTGFPYEQYF; CDR3nt: TGTGCCAGCAGCTCCGGGACAGGGTTTCCCTACGAGCAGTACTTC
len: 15; v_gene: TRBV5-4; d_gene: TRBD1; j_gene: TRBJ1-6; abundance: NA; CDR3aa: CASSLEEGANSPLHF; CDR3nt: TGTGCCAGCAGCTTGGAGGAGGGGGCGAATTCACCCCTCCACTTT
len: 12; v_gene: TRBV5-1; d_gene: NA; j_gene: TRBJ2-7; abundance: NA; CDR3aa: CASSFRGNEQYF; CDR3nt: TGCGCCAGCAGCTTCAGGGGCAACGAGCAGTACTTC
len: 13; v_gene: TRBV7-9; d_gene: NA; j_gene: TRBJ1-1; abundance: NA; CDR3aa: CASSDQGLAEAFF; CDR3nt: TGTGCCAGCAGCGACCAGGGGTTAGCTGAAGCTTTCTTT
len: 14; v_gene: TRBV6-6; d_gene: NA; j_gene: TRBJ1-5; abundance: NA; CDR3aa: CASMRSRGIEPQHF; CDR3nt: TGTGCCAGCATGAGATCGAGGGGGATTGAGCCCCAGCATTTT
len: 16; v_gene: TRBV28; d_gene: TRBD1; j_gene: TRBJ1-4; abundance: NA; CDR3aa: CASSPDRLATNEKLFF; CDR3nt: TGTGCCAGCAGCCCGGACAGGCTCGCAACTAATGAAAAACTGTTTTTT
len: 12; v_gene: TRBV11-2; d_gene: NA; j_gene: TRBJ2-7; abundance: NA; CDR3aa: CASSLISSEQYF; CDR3nt: TGTGCCAGCAGCTTGATCTCCAGCGAGCAGTACTTC
len: 15; v_gene: TRBV4-3; d_gene: TRBD1; j_gene: TRBJ2-7; abundance: NA; CDR3aa: CASSQVWGQGYEQYF; CDR3nt: TGCGCCAGCAGCCAAGTCTGGGGACAGGGTTACGAGCAGTACTTC
len: 16; v_gene: TRBV7-2; d_gene: NA; j_gene: TRBJ2-7; abundance: NA; CDR3aa: CASSLSGRGRPYEQYF; CDR3nt: TGTGCCAGCAGCTTATCTGGACGGGGGAGGCCCTACGAGCAGTACTTC
len: 14; v_gene: TRBV10-3; d_gene: TRBD1; j_gene: TRBJ2-7; abundance: NA; CDR3aa: CAISADRGAWEQYF; CDR3nt: TGTGCCATCAGTGCCGACAGGGGGGCTTGGGAGCAGTACTTC
len: 14; v_gene: TRBV5-1; d_gene: TRBD1; j_gene: TRBJ1-3; abundance: NA; CDR3aa: CASSQTGAGNTIYF; CDR3nt: TGCGCCAGCAGCCAGACAGGGGCTGGAAACACCATATATTTT
len: 15; v_gene: TRBV7-8; d_gene: NA; j_gene: TRBJ1-1; abundance: NA; CDR3aa: CASSLKLRSYTEAFF; CDR3nt: TGTGCCAGCAGCTTAAAATTACGGAGCTACACTGAAGCTTTCTTT
len: 14; v_gene: TRBV28; d_gene: TRBD1; j_gene: TRBJ1-4; abundance: NA; CDR3aa: CASRRQGARGKLFF; CDR3nt: TGTGCCAGCAGGAGACAGGGGGCGCGGGGAAAACTGTTTTTT
len: 15; v_gene: TRBV6-5; d_gene: TRBD2; j_gene: TRBJ2-7; abundance: NA; CDR3aa: CASSPISGRGRKQYF; CDR3nt: TGTGCCAGCAGTCCAATATCTGGGCGGGGGAGGAAGCAGTACTTC
len: 13; v_gene: TRBV12-3/TRBV12-4; d_gene: NA; j_gene: TRBJ2-3; abundance: NA; CDR3aa: CASSLSYTDTQYF; CDR3nt: TGTGCCAGCAGTCTATCATACACAGATACGCAGTATTTT
len: 15; v_gene: TRBV10-1; d_gene: TRBD2; j_gene: TRBJ2-3; abundance: NA; CDR3aa: CASSAGLASTDTQYF; CDR3nt: TGCGCCAGCAGTGCGGGACTAGCGAGCACAGATACGCAGTATTTT
len: 16; v_gene: TRBV27; d_gene: TRBD1; j_gene: TRBJ2-6; abundance: NA; CDR3aa: CASSFNRGTGANVLTF; CDR3nt: TGTGCCAGCAGTTTTAACAGGGGAACTGGGGCCAACGTCCTGACTTTC
len: 14; v_gene: TRBV28; d_gene: NA; j_gene: TRBJ1-3; abundance: NA; CDR3aa: CASSLVSVGNTIYF; CDR3nt: TGTGCCAGCAGTTTAGTGTCAGTCGGAAACACCATATATTTT
len: 13; v_gene: TRBV20-1; d_gene: TRBD2; j_gene: TRBJ2-5; abundance: NA; CDR3aa: CSASFGTSGAQYF; CDR3nt: TGCAGTGCTAGTTTCGGGACTAGCGGGGCCCAGTACTTC
len: 16; v_gene: TRBV27; d_gene: NA; j_gene: TRBJ2-7; abundance: NA; CDR3aa: CASSLLPLGKTYEQYF; CDR3nt: TGTGCCAGCAGTTTATTGCCCCTGGGCAAGACCTACGAGCAGTACTTC
len: 13; v_gene: TRBV6-5; d_gene: NA; j_gene: TRBJ1-2; abundance: NA; CDR3aa: CASSYSATYGYTF; CDR3nt: TGTGCCAGCAGTTACTCGGCCACCTATGGCTACACCTTC
len: 13; v_gene: TRBV19; d_gene: TRBD1; j_gene: TRBJ1-3; abundance: NA; CDR3aa: CASRGTGADTIYF; CDR3nt: TGTGCCAGTAGAGGGACAGGCGCGGACACCATATATTTT
len: 15; v_gene: TRBV5-1; d_gene: TRBD2; j_gene: TRBJ2-7; abundance: few; CDR3aa: CASSLEDSGRGEQYF; CDR3nt: TGCGCCAGCAGCTTGGAGGATAGCGGGAGGGGCGAGCAGTACTTC
len: 14; v_gene: TRBV7-2; d_gene: TRBD2; j_gene: TRBJ2-1; abundance: NA; CDR3aa: CASSLRREGNEQFF; CDR3nt: TGTGCCAGCAGCTTAAGACGGGAGGGGAATGAGCAGTTCTTC
len: 13; v_gene: TRBV29-1; d_gene: TRBD1; j_gene: TRBJ1-2; abundance: NA; CDR3aa: CSVATGAHYGYTF; CDR3nt: TGCAGCGTTGCCACAGGGGCACACTATGGCTACACCTTC
len: 21; v_gene: TRBV7-7; d_gene: TRBD2; j_gene: TRBJ2-3; abundance: NA; CDR3aa: CASSLAGYLAGGPPSTDTQYF; CDR3nt: TGTGCTAGCAGCTTAGCGGGGTATTTGGCGGGAGGACCACCTAGCACAGATACGCAGTATTTT
len: 12; v_gene: TRBV18; d_gene: NA; j_gene: TRBJ1-5; abundance: NA; CDR3aa: CASSPPVGPQHF; CDR3nt: TGTGCCAGCTCGCCGCCGGTCGGGCCCCAGCATTTT
len: 15; v_gene: TRBV6-4; d_gene: NA; j_gene: TRBJ2-3; abundance: once; CDR3aa: CASSLTGPRADTQYF; CDR3nt: TGTGCCAGCAGCCTGACCGGACCCAGGGCAGATACGCAGTATTTT
len: 15; v_gene: TRBV5-1; d_gene: NA; j_gene: TRBJ2-1; abundance: NA; CDR3aa: CASSLEGQRYNEQFF; CDR3nt: TGCGCCAGCAGCTTGGAAGGACAGAGATACAATGAGCAGTTCTTC
len: 13; v_gene: TRBV5-1; d_gene: NA; j_gene: TRBJ1-1; abundance: NA; CDR3aa: CASSLQGGTEAFF; CDR3nt: TGCGCCAGCAGCTTGCAAGGGGGCACTGAAGCTTTCTTT
len: 16; v_gene: TRBV6-2/TRBV6-3; d_gene: TRBD2; j_gene: TRBJ2-1; abundance: NA; CDR3aa: CASSKPGTRGYNEQFF; CDR3nt: TGTGCCAGCAGCAAGCCCGGGACTAGAGGGTACAATGAGCAGTTCTTC
len: 14; v_gene: TRBV11-2; d_gene: NA; j_gene: TRBJ2-1; abundance: NA; CDR3aa: CASSLRPSFNEQFF; CDR3nt: TGTGCCAGCAGCTTACGGCCTAGCTTTAATGAGCAGTTCTTC
len: 17; v_gene: TRBV7-9; d_gene: TRBD2; j_gene: TRBJ2-1; abundance: NA; CDR3aa: CASSLALTSLSYNEQFF; CDR3nt: TGTGCCAGCAGCTTAGCCCTGACTAGCCTGTCCTACAATGAGCAGTTCTTC
len: 14; v_gene: TRBV7-2; d_gene: TRBD2; j_gene: TRBJ2-2; abundance: NA; CDR3aa: CASSGGAFTGELFF; CDR3nt: TGTGCCAGTAGCGGGGGGGCGTTCACCGGGGAGCTGTTTTTT
len: 14; v_gene: TRBV6-6; d_gene: NA; j_gene: TRBJ2-5; abundance: NA; CDR3aa: CASSYTGQQETQYF; CDR3nt: TGTGCCAGCAGTTACACAGGTCAGCAAGAGACCCAGTACTTC
len: 15; v_gene: TRBV6-1; d_gene: NA; j_gene: TRBJ1-3; abundance: NA; CDR3aa: CASSEAGESGNTIYF; CDR3nt: TGTGCCAGCAGTGAAGCTGGGGAGTCTGGAAACACCATATATTTT
len: 16; v_gene: TRBV7-8; d_gene: TRBD2; j_gene: TRBJ2-2; abundance: NA; CDR3aa: CASSLFAGGDTGELFF; CDR3nt: TGTGCCAGCAGCTTATTTGCCGGGGGGGACACCGGGGAGCTGTTTTTT
len: 13; v_gene: TRBV2; d_gene: NA; j_gene: TRBJ2-7; abundance: NA; CDR3aa: CASTGGTSYEQYF; CDR3nt: TGTGCCAGCACAGGGGGGACCTCCTACGAGCAGTACTTC
len: 13; v_gene: TRBV15; d_gene: TRBD2; j_gene: TRBJ2-1; abundance: NA; CDR3aa: CATSRASGNEQFF; CDR3nt: TGTGCCACCAGCAGAGCTAGCGGCAATGAGCAGTTCTTC
len: 12; v_gene: TRBV29-1; d_gene: TRBD1; j_gene: TRBJ1-4; abundance: once; CDR3aa: CSVFDRGEKLFF; CDR3nt: TGCAGCGTTTTCGACAGGGGAGAAAAACTGTTTTTT
len: 15; v_gene: TRBV28; d_gene: TRBD1; j_gene: TRBJ1-5; abundance: once; CDR3aa: CASSTSGGPNQPQHF; CDR3nt: TGTGCCAGCAGTACATCAGGGGGCCCCAATCAGCCCCAGCATTTT
len: 11; v_gene: TRBV7-9; d_gene: NA; j_gene: TRBJ1-1; abundance: NA; CDR3aa: CASSLVTLGFF; CDR3nt: TGTGCCAGCAGCTTAGTGACATTGGGTTTCTTT
len: 16; v_gene: TRBV4-1; d_gene: NA; j_gene: TRBJ2-2; abundance: NA; CDR3aa: CASSQVQHSSTGELFF; CDR3nt: TGCGCCAGCAGCCAAGTTCAACATTCTAGTACCGGGGAGCTGTTTTTT
len: 19; v_gene: TRBV3-1/TRBV3-2; d_gene: NA; j_gene: TRBJ1-4; abundance: NA; CDR3aa: CASSLPLCGGQTARGKLFF; CDR3nt: TGTGCCAGCAGCCTCCCCCTCTGTGGTGGTCAGACGGCCAGGGGAAAACTGTTTTTT